These T cell receptor beta chains were read from a single sample in a study of spatial heterogeneity in lung cancer. In TCRdb, the 5' RACE reads were re-called with MiXCR into one record per CDR3 protein. In the table there are more than 65,000 distinct CDR3 sequences, about 8% of which are singletons. Here the sequenced sample was PBMCs, taken at surgery. The receptor source for this set is a male donor with early-stage non-small cell lung cancer. CDR3s include the opening cysteine and the closing phenylalanine or tryptophan. A D gene is named only where the DNA matches it firmly. A row's size may be missing; if present it is once, few, many or a size class.

>TRBJ2-2|TRBV3-1|TRBD2|many
TGTGCCAGCAGCCAAGAAACTAGCGTTATTACCGGGGAGCTGTTTTTT
CASSQETSVITGELFF
>TRBJ2-2|TRBV5-1|TRBD2|many
TGCGCCAGCAGCTTGGCCCCTAGCGGGAGGAGGAACACCGGGGAGCTGTTTTTT
CASSLAPSGRRNTGELFF
>TRBJ2-2|TRBV25-1|NA|NA
TGTGCCAGCAGTGACTTTTCGAACACCGGGGAGCTGTTTTTT
CASSDFSNTGELFF
>TRBJ2-2|TRBV4-1|NA|many
TGCGCCAGCAGCCAAGTAAGGGCCGCGAACACCGGGGAGCTGTTTTTT
CASSQVRAANTGELFF
>TRBJ2-7|TRBV6-5|NA|many
TGTGCCAGCAGTTCACGGGGGATCTACGAGCAGTACTTC
CASSSRGIYEQYF
>TRBJ2-1|TRBV19|NA|NA
TGTGCCACGACCCCGGGCAGTTGGGGCAATGAGCAGTTCTTC
CATTPGSWGNEQFF
>TRBJ1-5|TRBV19|TRBD1|few
TGTGCCAGTAGTCCCCGGACAGGGAGCAATCAGCCCCAGCATTTT
CASSPRTGSNQPQHF
>TRBJ2-1|TRBV29-1|TRBD1|many
TGCAGCGTCGATAGGACAGGGGACCTCTACAATGAGCAGTTCTTC
CSVDRTGDLYNEQFF
>TRBJ2-3|TRBV20-1|NA|many
TGCAGTGCTAGAGTCCCGTCCACAGATACGCAGTATTTT
CSARVPSTDTQYF
>TRBJ2-2|TRBV14|NA|many
TGTGCCAGCAGCCAAGTCCCCCCGAGGGCACTGAACACCGGGGAGCTGTTTTTT
CASSQVPPRALNTGELFF
>TRBJ2-7|TRBV6-2/TRBV6-3|NA|few
TGTGCCAGCAAACCGGATAGCTCCTACGAGCAGTACTTC
CASKPDSSYEQYF
>TRBJ2-5|TRBV11-2|NA|many
TGTGCCAGCAGCTCGTGGGAGTACCAAGAGACCCAGTACTTC
CASSSWEYQETQYF
>TRBJ2-2|TRBV6-1|NA|many
TGTGCCAGCAGTGAACAAAGGCGGCCCACCGGGGAGCTGTTTTTT
CASSEQRRPTGELFF
>TRBJ1-3|TRBV30|TRBD1|NA
TGTGCCTGGAGTGAGACAGGGTGGATAAAGGACACCATATATTTT
CAWSETGWIKDTIYF
>TRBJ1-1|TRBV3-1|NA|few
TGTGCCAGCAGGCTAGAATACGGGACTGAAGCTTTCTTT
CASRLEYGTEAFF
>TRBJ2-7|TRBV12-3/TRBV12-4|TRBD2|many
TGTGCCAGCAGCCCCGGGACTAGCGGGACGGTGGAGCAGTACTTC
CASSPGTSGTVEQYF
>TRBJ2-5|TRBV4-1|TRBD1|many
TGCGCCAGCAGCCACGGGACAGGGGCTGGGGAGACCCAGTACTTC
CASSHGTGAGETQYF
>TRBJ2-1|TRBV29-1|NA|many
TGCAGCGTTGAAGGGGCGCAGGGAGCATACAATGAGCAGTTCTTC
CSVEGAQGAYNEQFF
>TRBJ2-7|TRBV4-2|TRBD1|many
TGTGCCAGCAGCCAAGAAGGGACAGGGAGCGAGCAGTACTTC
CASSQEGTGSEQYF
>TRBJ2-5|TRBV20-1|NA|many
TGCAGTGCTAGACAGGTGAACCAAGAGACCCAGTACTTC
CSARQVNQETQYF
>TRBJ2-7|TRBV3-1|NA|many
TGTGCCAGCAGCCAAGATGACACCACCTACGAGCAGTACTTC
CASSQDDTTYEQYF
>TRBJ2-2|TRBV20-1|NA|NA
TGCAGTGCTAGAGATTTTCGAAGGGGAGGTGGCACCGGGGAGCTGTTTTTT
CSARDFRRGGGTGELFF
>TRBJ2-6|TRBV16|NA|many
TGTGCCAGCAGCCTCCTTCTGGGGGCCAACGTCCTGACTTTC
CASSLLLGANVLTF
>TRBJ2-2|TRBV19|NA|NA
TGTGCCAGTACAGGGGCGTACACCGGGGAGCTGTTTTTT
CASTGAYTGELFF
>TRBJ1-4|TRBV2|TRBD1|NA
TGTGCCAGCGGGGGACAGGGTGAAAAACTGTTTTTT
CASGGQGEKLFF
>TRBJ2-1|TRBV9|NA|many
TGTGCCAGCAGCCCAGAGGTGGTGAATGAGCAGTTCTTC
CASSPEVVNEQFF
>TRBJ2-1|TRBV29-1|NA|many
TGCAGCGTCCACGGCCCGGGCAATGAGCAGTTCTTC
CSVHGPGNEQFF
>TRBJ2-2|TRBV28|TRBD1|NA
TGTGCCAGCAGCCCCCCCGGACAGGGGGTCGGGGAGCTGTTTTTT
CASSPPGQGVGELFF
>TRBJ1-2|TRBV2|NA|NA
TGTGCCAGCAGGGAGGGAGGCAACTATGGCTACACCTTC
CASREGGNYGYTF
>TRBJ2-7|TRBV20-1|TRBD2|many
TGCAGTGCTAGAGATTCGCTAGCGGGATACGAGCAGTACTTC
CSARDSLAGYEQYF
>TRBJ1-5|TRBV20-1|TRBD1|few
TGCAGTGCTAACCGCGGGACAGGCGTTAGCAATCAGCCCCAGCATTTT
CSANRGTGVSNQPQHF
>TRBJ2-1|TRBV6-2/TRBV6-3|NA|NA
TGTGCCAGCAGCCCCGAGCGGAGGGGAAATGAGCAGTTCTTC
CASSPERRGNEQFF
>TRBJ2-1|TRBV12-3/TRBV12-4|NA|many
TGTGCCAGCAGTACCGGGACCCCAGGGGACAATGAGCAGTTCTTC
CASSTGTPGDNEQFF